Below are 14 T cell receptor beta chains sequenced from a single sample in a study of blood T cell repertoires in COVID-19. The table came from immunoSEQ multiplex PCR; TCRdb's copy has only in-frame clones and leaves some out. Among 100,000 to 150,000 clones listed, 92% were seen once. Sequenced input: peripheral blood. These receptors were taken from a man aged 45-65 years with COVID-19, enrolled during active disease.

The chain couples TRBV1 to TRBJ2-5; the table's D call, TRBD2, has no DNA check behind it. TRBV1 is a documented pseudogene. This CDR3 comprises 17 residues. The CDR3 DNA is TGCACCAGCAGCCAAGGACGGGCGGGAGGTTTCCGAGAGACCCAGTACTTC. This encodes CTSSQGRAGGFRETQYF.

The chain combines TRBV19 with TRBJ2-5, with 12 nucleotides matching TRBD2. The germline V gene encodes CDR1 LNHDA and CDR2 SQIVND (reference sequence). The V and J ends lost 1 base and 1 base, in that order; junction bases with no gene match: 7. The CDR3 extends over 18 amino acids. CDR3 amino acids: CASSIVGLAGGSQETQYF. As DNA, the CDR3 is TGTGCCAGTAGTATAGTAGGGCTAGCGGGAGGGTCCCAAGAGACCCAGTACTTC.

The CDR3 here is CASSVGVGGPDTQYF. DNA of the CDR3: TGTGCCAGCAGCGTAGGGGTGGGAGGGCCAGATACGCAGTATTTT. The rearrangement joins TRBV9 to TRBJ2-3, with 7 bases lining up with TRBD2. Germline CDR1 SGDLS, CDR2 YYNGEE. The trim removed 0 bases at V and 4 bases at J, leaving 5 bases unmatched. This CDR3 is 15 amino acids long.

The chain links TRBV5-1 to TRBJ2-1, with D maybe TRBD2 (6 bases). Trimming left V 4 bases short and J 5 bases short, with 13 bases between. The CDR3 sequence is 14 residues long. Germline V lookup: CDR1 SGHRS, CDR2 YFSETQ. The CDR3 coding sequence is TGCGCCAGCAGCCCGGGAGAGGAGGACAATGAGCAGTTCTTC. Protein sequence: CASSPGEEDNEQFF.

The chain joins TRBV25-1 to TRBJ2-3; 10 bases are a match to TRBD1. J gave up 5 bases and V 5 bases, and 1 base lay outside the gene matches. The CDR3 contains 13 residues. Germline CDR1 MGHDK, CDR2 SYGVNS. The CDR3 DNA reads as TGTGCCAGCAGTTGGACAGGGGGAGATACGCAGTATTTT. Protein: CASSWTGGDTQYF.

The V call is TRBV28, the J call TRBJ2-2; TRBD1 matches 7 bases. This CDR3 has 16 residues. J lost 7 bases, V lost 0 bases, and 8 bases had no gene match. Germline CDR1 reads MDHEN; CDR2 reads SYDVKM. CDR3 amino acids: CASSLWAGGAGGELFF. The CDR3 DNA reads TGTGCCAGCAGTTTATGGGCAGGGGGTGCTGGCGGGGAGCTGTTTTTT.

This rearrangement joins TRBV11-2 to TRBJ2-7, with no clear D. Per the germline V gene, CDR1 is SGHAT and CDR2 is FQNNGV. The CDR3 covers 11 residues. V lost 4 bases and J 2 bases, leaving 3 bases between the germline ends. The chain's CDR3 is CASSSAYEQYV. CDR3 bases: TGTGCCAGCAGCTCCGCCTACGAGCAGTACGTC.

The V and J genes are TRBV2 and TRBJ2-3; D is unclear. The length of the CDR3 is 15 residues. The germline V gene encodes CDR1 SNHLY and CDR2 FYNNEI. The V gene lost 2 bases and the J gene lost 4 bases, with 13 bases spanning the gap. The CDR3 nucleotides are TGTGCCAGCAGTGAAAACCCACGAGGTTCAGATACGCAGTATTTT. As protein: CASSENPRGSDTQYF.

The chain employs TRBV28 and TRBJ2-3, with D perhaps matching TRBD2 (6 bases). CDR3 size: 16 residues. V was cut by 5 bases and J by 0 bases, with 15 bases left in between. Germline V gene data show CDR1 as MDHEN and CDR2 as SYDVKM. The chain's CDR3 is CASSGLGEASTDTQYF. Written as DNA, the CDR3 is TGTGCCAGCAGTGGCCTTGGGGAGGCCAGCACAGATACGCAGTATTTT.

This chain joins TRBV2 and TRBJ1-6, with a possible D match to TRBD1 (5 bases). The germline V gene has CDR1 SNHLY and CDR2 FYNNEI. Trimming removed 2 bases from V and 6 bases from J, with 8 bases in between. This CDR3 has 14 amino acids. The CDR3, as DNA: TGTGCCAGCAGTGAACAGGGTCGTAATTCACCCCTCCACTTT. It translates to CASSEQGRNSPLHF. The full variable domain, rest sourced from reference TRBV2 and TRBJ1-6, is EPEVTQTPSHQVTQMGQEVILRCVPISNHLYFYWYRQILGQKVEFLVSFYNNEISEKSEIFDDQFSVERPDGSNFTLKIRSTKLEDSAMYFCASSEQGRNSPLHFGNGTRLTVT.

The chain employs TRBV7-3 and TRBJ2-3; 12 nucleotides agree with TRBD2. Germline assignment: CDR1 SGHTA and CDR2 FQGTGA. V shed 4 bases, J shed 4 bases, and the junction held 3 bases outside the gene matches. The CDR3 sequence is 15 residues long. This CDR3 is CASSSGTSGSDTQYF. CDR3 bases: TGTGCCAGCAGCTCCGGGACTAGCGGGTCAGATACGCAGTATTTT.

The rearrangement joins TRBV5-1 to TRBJ2-5, with D tentatively TRBD1 (5 bases). V was pared by 2 bases and J by 5 bases, with 10 bases between. This CDR3 contains 13 residues. Germline lookup yields CDR1 SGHRS and CDR2 YFSETQ. Here the CDR3 DNA reads TGCGCCAGCAGCTTTCAGGGTTCGGAGACCCAGTACTTC. Translation gives CASSFQGSETQYF.

The CDR3 region has the DNA TGTGCCAGCAGTTACGGGGGGACTAGAAAGCAGTTCTTC. Translated, it gives CASSYGGTRKQFF. V is TRBV6-2 or TRBV6-3 and J is TRBJ2-1; 8 bases fit TRBD2. With 2 bases clipped from V and 11 bases from J, the junction kept 5 bases outside the gene matches. This CDR3 has 13 residues. Germline CDR1 is MNHEY and CDR2 is SVGEGT.

The gene calls are TRBV28 and TRBJ1-4, with D tentatively TRBD1 (6 bases). V was pared by 3 bases and J by 2 bases, with 10 bases between. This CDR3 has 15 residues. Per germline, CDR1 MDHEN and CDR2 SYDVKM. CDR3 region: CASSFGQNTNEKLFF. Here the CDR3 DNA reads TGTGCCAGCAGTTTTGGACAGAATACTAATGAAAAACTGTTTTTT.